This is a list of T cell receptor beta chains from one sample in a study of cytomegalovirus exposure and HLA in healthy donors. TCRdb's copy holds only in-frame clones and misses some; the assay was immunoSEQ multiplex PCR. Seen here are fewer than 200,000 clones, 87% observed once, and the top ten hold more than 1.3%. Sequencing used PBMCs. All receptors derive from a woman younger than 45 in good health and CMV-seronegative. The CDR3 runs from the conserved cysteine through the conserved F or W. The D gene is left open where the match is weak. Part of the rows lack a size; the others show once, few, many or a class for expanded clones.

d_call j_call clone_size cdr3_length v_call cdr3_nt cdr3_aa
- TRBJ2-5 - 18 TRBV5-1 TGCGCCAGCAGCGGGGGCTTTTTCGGGCGGGCCCACCAAGAGACCCAGTACTTC CASSGGFFGRAHQETQYF
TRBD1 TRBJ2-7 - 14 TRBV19 TGTGCCAGTAGTACGGACAGGGCTTCCTACGAGCAGTACTTC CASSTDRASYEQYF
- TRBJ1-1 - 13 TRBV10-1 TGCGCCAGCAGCCCCCCGGGGGACACTGAAGCTTTCTTT CASSPPGDTEAFF
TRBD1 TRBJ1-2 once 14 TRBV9 TGTGCCAGCAGTGCGGGACAGATTAACTATGGCTACACCTTC CASSAGQINYGYTF
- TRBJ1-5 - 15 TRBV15 TGTGCCACCAGCAGAGATGTCGGGGGTGGACAGCCCCAGCATTTT CATSRDVGGGQPQHF
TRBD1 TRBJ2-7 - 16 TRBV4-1 TGCGCCAGCAGCCAAGGCTCCGGGACAGGGGCCTACGAGCAGTACTTC CASSQGSGTGAYEQYF
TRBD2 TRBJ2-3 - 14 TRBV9 TGTGCCAGCAGCCCGTGGGGGGGGGCAGATACGCAGTATTTT CASSPWGGADTQYF
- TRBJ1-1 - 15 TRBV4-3 TGCGCCAGCAGCCGACGTCTTGAGGGGAACACTGAAGCTTTCTTT CASSRRLEGNTEAFF
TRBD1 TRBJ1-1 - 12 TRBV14 TGTGCCAGCAGCCAACAGGGGGGCGCAGCTTTCTTT CASSQQGGAAFF
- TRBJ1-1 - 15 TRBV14 TGTGCCAGCAGCCCACGACAGGACTTGAACACTGAAGCTTTCTTT CASSPRQDLNTEAFF
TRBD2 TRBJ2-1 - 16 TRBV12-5 TGTGCTAGTGGTTTGAAGGGCGGGGGGGCGTACAATGAGCAGTTCTTC CASGLKGGGAYNEQFF
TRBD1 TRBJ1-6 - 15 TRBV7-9 TGTGCCAGCAGCTTGACAGGGCTCTATAATTCACCCCTCCACTTT CASSLTGLYNSPLHF
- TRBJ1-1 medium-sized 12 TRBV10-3 TGTGCCATCAGTCTAGACGGCACTGAAGCTTTCTTT CAISLDGTEAFF
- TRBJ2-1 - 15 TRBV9 TGTGCCAGCAAGCCGGGAGACCCCGTTTTTGGTGAGCAGTTCTTC CASKPGDPVFGEQFF
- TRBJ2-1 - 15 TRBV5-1 TGCGCCAGCAGGAGGTTCGGGTCCGGATACAATGAGCAGTTCTTC CASRRFGSGYNEQFF
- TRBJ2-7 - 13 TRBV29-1 TGCAGCGTTGAGGGTGGACAGTCCTACGAGCAGTACTTC CSVEGGQSYEQYF
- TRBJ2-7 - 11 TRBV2 TGTGCCAGCCTTAAGACTTACGAGCAGTACTTC CASLKTYEQYF
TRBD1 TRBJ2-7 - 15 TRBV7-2 TGTGCCAGCAGCTCCCACCCACAGGGGGCCTACGAGCAGTACTTC CASSSHPQGAYEQYF
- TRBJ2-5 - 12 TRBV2 TGTGCCAGCAGTGGGACAAGGGAGACCCAGTACTTC CASSGTRETQYF
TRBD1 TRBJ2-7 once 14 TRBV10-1 TGCGCCAGCAGAGAAGACAGGGACTCCTACGAGCAGTACTTC CASREDRDSYEQYF
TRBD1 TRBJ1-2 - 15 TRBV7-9 TGTGCCAGCAGCTCCACCGGACAGGGTAACTATGGCTACACCTTC CASSSTGQGNYGYTF
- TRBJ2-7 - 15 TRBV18 TGTGCCAGCTCACCTGTTATCGGGTTAACCTACGAGCAGTACTTC CASSPVIGLTYEQYF
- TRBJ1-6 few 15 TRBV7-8 TGTGCCAGCAGCTCCGTAAACAGGGCCGATTCACCCCTCCACTTT CASSSVNRADSPLHF
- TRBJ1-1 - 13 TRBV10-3 TGTGCCATCATGCAGGGCGGGGACACTGAAGCTTTCTTT CAIMQGGDTEAFF
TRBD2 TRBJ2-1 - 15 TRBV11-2 TGTGCCAGCAGCTATAGCGGGGGGCTCTACAATGAGCAGTTCTTC CASSYSGGLYNEQFF
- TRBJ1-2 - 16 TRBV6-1 TGTGCCAGCAGTGAAGGGACTCGGGGGTCCCTATATGGCTACACCTTC CASSEGTRGSLYGYTF
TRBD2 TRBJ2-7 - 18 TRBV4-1 TGCGCCAGCAGCCAATCAGGCCCCTTGGAGCGGGGGGACTACGAGCAGTACTTC CASSQSGPLERGDYEQYF
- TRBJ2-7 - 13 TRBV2 TGTGCCAGCAACGGACAAAGGACCTACGAGCAGTACTTC CASNGQRTYEQYF
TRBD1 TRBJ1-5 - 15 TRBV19 TGTGCCAGTAGTTGGACAGGGGGCGTGAATCAGCCCCAGCATTTT CASSWTGGVNQPQHF
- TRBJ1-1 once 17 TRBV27 TGTGCCAGCAGTTTCCTGACGGCCCTAGGGGGGAACACTGAAGCTTTCTTT CASSFLTALGGNTEAFF
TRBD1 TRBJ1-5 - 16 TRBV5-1 TGCGCCAGCAGCTCGCGTAAGGACAGGGGAGGTCAGCCCCAGCATTTT CASSSRKDRGGQPQHF
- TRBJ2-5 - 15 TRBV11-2 TGTGCCAGCAGCTTCCCCTACAGGGAACAAGAGACCCAGTACTTC CASSFPYREQETQYF
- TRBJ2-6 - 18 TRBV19 TGTGCCAGTAGTTTCAGGACAGCTGTTCACTCTGGGGCCAACGTCCTGACTTTC CASSFRTAVHSGANVLTF
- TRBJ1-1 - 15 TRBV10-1 TGCGCCAGCAGTGCGTCCCCTGGCACGAACACTGAAGCTTTCTTT CASSASPGTNTEAFF
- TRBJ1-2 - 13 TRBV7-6 TGTGCCAGCAGCTCCCAGGCAAGGGGTGGCTACACCTTC CASSSQARGGYTF
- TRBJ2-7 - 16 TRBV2 TGTGCCAGCAGTGAGGTTTCAGGGGAGAGGAGTTACGAGCAGTACTTC CASSEVSGERSYEQYF
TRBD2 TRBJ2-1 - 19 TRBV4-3 TGCGCCAGCAGCCAAGGTGCGGCTGCTTACGCGGGGGGTAGGGATGAGCAGTTCTTC CASSQGAAAYAGGRDEQFF
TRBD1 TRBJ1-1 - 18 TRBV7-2 TGTGCCAGCAGCTTATTGCCCCATTCGGACAGGCTGAACACTGAAGCTTTCTTT CASSLLPHSDRLNTEAFF
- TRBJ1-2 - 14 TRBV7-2 TGTGCCAGCAGCTTAGTGTTGTCAGACTATGGCTACACCTTC CASSLVLSDYGYTF
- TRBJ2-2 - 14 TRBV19 TGTGCCAGTAAAGGAGGAGAGAACACCGGGGAGCTGTTTTTT CASKGGENTGELFF
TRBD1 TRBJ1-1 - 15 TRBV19 TGTGCCAGTAGTCAGAGGGACAGGGGGTACACTGAAGCTTTCTTT CASSQRDRGYTEAFF